This T cell receptor beta chain was identified in a study of T-cell reconstitution after alpha-beta-depleted transplantation in children. In regard to this clonotype: Its antigen remains unidentified.

Whole-study findings and limits: The study reportedly traced alpha-beta T cells about two months after transplant to several hundred expanded graft clones. After transplant, high TCRbeta diversity at day 60 in some patients arose from surviving recipient T cells and thymic progenitors.

Preparation of the TCRbeta library was carried out with unique molecular identifiers. TCRdb redid the calling of the PCR reads with MiXCR, one entry per CDR3 protein. Here the sample spans over 100,000 distinct CDR3 sequences, approximately 10% being singletons. Looked up from germline, CDR1 is SGHRS and CDR2 is YFSETQ. The CDR3 length is 14 residues. Trimming pared 0 bases from V and 4 bases from J, leaving 9 bases between. The TCR comes from a boy aged 2 to 9 with acute lymphoblastic leukemia, due to receive a stem cell transplant. This sequence joins TRBV5-1 and TRBJ2-3; D gene ambiguous. Source: PBMCs, taken before TCRalphabeta/CD19-depleted stem cell transplant. The CDR3 region is CASSLARAADTQYF. The CDR3 DNA is TGCGCCAGCAGCTTGGCCCGGGCCGCAGATACGCAGTATTTT.